These T cell receptor beta chains were read from a single sample in a study of long-term antiretroviral therapy in people with HIV. Using immunoSEQ multiplex PCR, the repertoire was profiled, and TCRdb retains in-frame clones only, with some absent. Among 20,000 to 30,000 clones listed, 70% to 90% were seen once. Sequenced here: unsorted PBMCs, sampled 4.8 to 5 years after starting antiretroviral therapy. The receptors originated from a man in his forties with HIV. The CDR3 runs from the conserved cysteine through the conserved F or W. D genes are given only for firm matches. Size tells how often a clone was seen (once, few, many) or the class of an expanded clone, and some rows leave it out.

j_call | v_call | clone_size | d_call | cdr3_nt | cdr3_aa
TRBJ1-1 | TRBV4-1 | once | TRBD1 | TGCGCCAGCAGCCAAGAGGGACAGGGGAACACTGAAGCTTTCTTT | CASSQEGQGNTEAFF
TRBJ1-6 | TRBV7-2 | NA | TRBD1 | TGTGCCAGCAGCCCCGGACAGGGCGTGAATTCACCCCTCCACTTT | CASSPGQGVNSPLHF
TRBJ2-2 | TRBV10-1 | NA | NA | TGCGCCAGCTCTACAGGGTTAGTCACCGGGGAGCTGTTTTTT | CASSTGLVTGELFF
TRBJ2-1 | TRBV7-9 | NA | NA | TGTGCCAGCAGCTTATCAGGGGCCTACAATGAGCAGTTCTTC | CASSLSGAYNEQFF
TRBJ1-5 | TRBV27 | NA | TRBD1 | TGTGCCAGCAGTTCCCGGACAGGGGGGGATCAGCCCCAGCATTTT | CASSSRTGGDQPQHF
TRBJ2-1 | TRBV15 | NA | NA | TGTGCCACCAGCCTCTACACAGCGTCCTACAATGAGCAGTTCTTC | CATSLYTASYNEQFF
TRBJ1-1 | TRBV4-2 | NA | NA | TGTGCCAGCAGCCAAGGGGGGGCTGGTATGAACACTGAAGCTTTCTTT | CASSQGGAGMNTEAFF
TRBJ2-2 | TRBV19 | NA | TRBD2 | TGTGCCAGTAGCCAGCGGGGGCCAGCGAACACCGGGGAGCTGTTTTTT | CASSQRGPANTGELFF
TRBJ2-5 | TRBV5-1 | once | TRBD2 | TGCGCCAGCAGCTTAGGACTAGCGGGGCCCCAAGAGACCCAGTACTTC | CASSLGLAGPQETQYF
TRBJ2-5 | TRBV9 | NA | NA | TGTGCCAGCAGCGTTGGGGCGGGGCAGAGTGAGACCCAGTACTTC | CASSVGAGQSETQYF
TRBJ2-2 | TRBV27 | NA | TRBD1 | TGTGCCAGCAGTGAAACCCAGGGGGTTAACGGGGAGCTGTTTTTT | CASSETQGVNGELFF
TRBJ2-5 | TRBV13 | NA | NA | TGTGCCAGCAGGTCGACAGTTCAAGAGACCCAGTACTTC | CASRSTVQETQYF
TRBJ2-5 | TRBV7-3 | NA | NA | TGTGCCAGCAGCTTAGGCAGCAGCTCCCAAGAGACCCAGTACTTC | CASSLGSSSQETQYF
TRBJ1-2 | TRBV5-4 | NA | NA | TGTGCCAGCAGCTTGGAAGGGGCGGCACTAGGGGGCTACACCTTC | CASSLEGAALGGYTF
TRBJ2-3 | TRBV19 | NA | NA | TGTGCCAGTAAGAGAAACGGGGGGCCTTTGATCTGTTGCACAGATACGCAGTATTTT | CASKRNGGPLICCTDTQYF
TRBJ2-7 | TRBV15 | NA | NA | TGTGCCACCAGCTTTCAAGGAGGGGGTTCCTACGAGCAGTACTTC | CATSFQGGGSYEQYF
TRBJ1-2 | TRBV19 | few | NA | TGTGCCAGTAGTATATCCGTCTATGGCTACACCTTC | CASSISVYGYTF
TRBJ1-1 | TRBV5-1 | NA | NA | TGCGCCAGCAGGGGCCAGGGACCTGAAGCTTTCTTT | CASRGQGPEAFF
TRBJ1-5 | TRBV28 | NA | NA | TGTGCCAGCAGCACACCGTGGGCAAATAGCAATCAGCCCCAGCATTTT | CASSTPWANSNQPQHF
TRBJ2-5 | TRBV6-1 | NA | TRBD1 | TGTGCCAGCACCCTCGACAGGGCCCAAGAGACCCAGTACTTC | CASTLDRAQETQYF
TRBJ2-7 | TRBV27 | NA | NA | TGTGCCAGCAGTTTTTCGGGGGCCTATGAATTGAAGCAGTACTTC | CASSFSGAYELKQYF
TRBJ1-4 | TRBV7-6 | NA | NA | TGTGCCAGCAGCTTAGGGACAACTGGGGGCGTACCCGGAGGAGAAAAACTGTTTTTT | CASSLGTTGGVPGGEKLFF